This T cell receptor (beta chain) is from a study of Tregs in tolerant kidney transplant recipients. Points from the study as a whole: Findings come from small patient numbers and require larger validation. Tregs expanded with activated donor B cells seemed most donor-specific. Changing PCR primers prevented nucleotide comparison between some patients' samples.

The repertoire was sequenced with immunoSEQ multiplex PCR; TCRdb's copy has only in-frame clones and lacks some. Recorded for this sample: about 31,000 clones. Regarding this clone: No antigen is known for it. The read falls 3 residues short of the CDR3 end, and the missing part is taken from the germline J gene.

Mixed chimerism was transient after nonmyeloablative marrow transplants from related graft donors. Unstimulated regulatory T cells (CD4+CD25+CD127-), CD4+CD25- non-regulatory cells, CD4 and CD8 cells were FACS-sorted from thawed PBMCs. V lost 7 bases and J lost 1, with 17 bases in between. The CDR3 sequence is 15 residues long. Germline loops: CDR1 SGHRS, CDR2 YFSETQ. Sequences were derived from CD4+ T cells from blood (PBMCs), sampled 24 months after the transplant. The TCR sequence derives from a human patient who received a combined kidney and bone marrow transplant. T cells may partly derive from the graft donor. The chain uses TRBV5-1 and TRBJ2-5; possible D gene TRBD1, 5 bases. CDR3 bases read: TGCGCCAGCTCCGTGGGGCAGGTCCCCCAAGAGACC. Translated: CASSVGQVPQET. The full-length CDR3 reads as CASSVGQVPQETQYF. The variable domain in full, completed from reference TRBV5-1 and TRBJ2-5, reads KAGVTQTPRYLIKTRGQQVTLSCSPISGHRSVSWYQQTPGQGLQFLFEYFSETQRNKGNFPGRFSGRQFSNSRSEMNVSTLELGDSALYLCASSVGQVPQETQYFGPGTRLLVL.